The clone carrying this T cell receptor (beta chain) appeared a single time. Its antigen is not identified. This table comes from immunoSEQ multiplex PCR, and its TCRdb copy is limited to in-frame clones, with some not included. The sample shows 320,000 or so clones, roughly 88% of them seen only once. The CDR3 is 16 amino acids. V lost 6 bases to trimming and J lost 1 base, with 16 bases between them. Germline loops: CDR1 MDHEN, CDR2 SYDVKM. These data come from a study of Ad26.COV2.S vaccination and SARS-CoV-2 variants. Notes on the study in general: Comparable non-spike TCR breadth was observed in vaccine and placebo recipients.

The sample's treatment: around 19 received Ad26.COV2.S at low or high dose, single or two shots; 5 received placebo; per-sample allocation not given. Day 63 after the first vaccine or placebo injection was the time point for sampling. The shot given was an Ad26 vector that makes Wuhan-strain SARS-CoV-2 spike. The receptor was derived from a person between 18 and 65 years old who received the Ad26.COV2.S COVID-19 vaccine or a placebo. The chain recombines TRBV28 with TRBJ1-5; tentative D call: TRBD1 (5 bases). The starting material was peripheral blood, obtained in a trial of Ad26.COV2.S vaccine versus placebo. The CDR3 sequence is CASRPHTEGSNQPQHF. DNA for the CDR3: TGTGCCAGCAGGCCCCACACCGAGGGGAGCAATCAGCCCCAGCATTTT.